The 7 T cell receptor beta chains below come from one sample, sequenced in a study of T cell changes during pregnancy in multiple sclerosis. Produced via immunoSEQ multiplex PCR; TCRdb's table is partial and in-frame only. Here the sample spans more than 45,000 clones, 88% being singletons. The material sequenced was CD4+ T cells from peripheral blood mononuclear cells, taken in the second trimester of pregnancy. These TCRs come from a female donor with multiple sclerosis, enrolled in a pregnancy study.

The chain uses TRBV7-9 and TRBJ2-3; D is unresolved. The CDR3 length is 13 residues. Trimming pared 9 bases from V and 1 base from J, leaving 11 bases between. The germline gives CDR1 SEHNR, CDR2 FQNEAQ (reference sequence). CDR3 in DNA: TGTGCCAGTGGAGAAGCTGGCACAGATACGCAGTATTTT. It yields the protein CASGEAGTDTQYF.

The rearrangement uses TRBV11-2 and TRBJ1-4; 8 bases map to TRBD1. The CDR3 totals 15 residues. Germline V CDR1 and CDR2: SGHAT, FQNNGV. After removal of 6 bases from V and 5 bases from J, the junction contained 8 bases not matched to a gene. CDR3: CASRTAGTGNEKLFF. In nucleotides, the CDR3 is TGTGCCAGCAGAACTGCCGGGACAGGAAATGAAAAACTGTTTTTT.

This clone is a singleton in its sample. This sequence joins TRBV18 and TRBJ1-5; 9 bases are a match to TRBD1. Germline CDR1 is KGHSH and CDR2 is LQKENI. With V trimmed by 3 bases and J by 4 bases, 4 bases remained unmatched. The CDR3 totals 15 residues. The CDR3 here is CASSPGTGNNQPQHF. The CDR3 coding sequence is TGTGCCAGCTCACCCGGGACAGGGAATAATCAGCCCCAGCATTTT. Together with reference TRBV18 and TRBJ1-5, the CDR3 gives the full variable domain: NAGVMQNPRHLVRRRGQEARLRCSPMKGHSHVYWYRQLPEEGLKFMVYLQKENIIDESGMPKERFSAEFPKEGPSILRIQQVVRGDSAAYFCASSPGTGNNQPQHFGDGTRLSIL.

V usage is TRBV6-1 and J usage is TRBJ1-2; D is perhaps TRBD1 (5 bases). Trimming took 1 base from V and 4 from J, leaving 13 bases between them. Germline CDR1 is MNHNS and CDR2 is SASEGT. The CDR3 runs to 15 residues. CDR3: CASSEGGGIVYGYTF. CDR3 DNA sequence: TGTGCCAGCAGTGAAGGCGGGGGAATAGTCTATGGCTACACCTTC.

This clone appeared a single time. CDR3 nucleotides: TGTGCCAGCAGCCCAGGACAGGGGAACACTGAAGCTTTCTTT. Protein: CASSPGQGNTEAFF. This chain links TRBV7-3 with TRBJ1-1, with 8 positions matching TRBD1. This CDR3 spans 14 amino acids. Germline loops: CDR1 SGHTA, CDR2 FQGTGA. The ends lost 5 bases at V and 1 base at J; junction bases unmatched: 3.

The V and J genes are TRBV30 and TRBJ2-5, with D perhaps TRBD2 (5 bases). The CDR3 runs to 14 residues. The germline V gene encodes CDR1 GTSNPN and CDR2 SVGIG (reference sequence). Trimming pared 0 bases from V and 3 bases from J, leaving 11 bases between. CDR3 in amino acids: CAWSVLGRKETQYF. In nucleotides, the CDR3 is TGTGCCTGGAGTGTACTAGGGCGGAAAGAGACCCAGTACTTC.

The chain recombines TRBV11-2 with TRBJ1-1, with D possibly being TRBD1 (5 bases). Trimming cost V 3 bases and J 8 bases, with 10 bases left between them. The germline V gene encodes CDR1 SGHAT and CDR2 FQNNGV. This CDR3 region has 12 residues. The CDR3 DNA reads as TGTGCCAGCAGCTTGCGGGGCAGGGAAGCTTTCTTT. It yields the protein CASSLRGREAFF.